Below, one TCR beta chain is given with its context. Its antigen remains unknown. Treatment of the sample: roughly 10-day PBMC culture with coronavirus spike peptide pools or control peptides (ViraFEST assay). This entry comes from a study of vaccination and CD4 T cells after COVID-19. Study-level information: Those taking part got two shots of either the BNT162b2 or the mRNA-1273 vaccine. Typically, post-vaccine samples were obtained a median approximately 72 days after dose two, within a range of 14 to 241.

The Oncomine TCR Beta short-read assay was applied to DNA of cultured CD4+ T cells. TCRdb re-derived calls from the PCR reads in MiXCR, one entry per CDR3 protein. The sample comprises some 13,000 distinct CDR3 sequences, 30% to 35% of which are singletons, and 9.5% to 13% rests with the top ten. Overall study results and limits: The authors identified 304 of 307 vaccine-specific clones in convalescent patients as spike mono-reactive. Researchers looked at relatively few convalescent patients and had no early post-infection timepoints.

Trimming shortened V by 4 bases and J by 0 bases, and 5 bases separated the two germline ends. CDR1 and CDR2 from the germline V gene are DFQATT and SNEGSKA (reference sequence). The CDR3 has 12 residues. This rearrangement joins TRBV20-1 to TRBJ2-3, with D hard to call. Input material: CD4+ T cells from blood, cultured in vitro. The clonotype was recovered from a human donor who had recovered from COVID-19. CDR3 DNA: TGCAGTGCTAAACGAAGCACAGATACGCAGTATTTT. Its translation: CSAKRSTDTQYF.